Sequencing of this T cell receptor (beta chain) was carried out in a study of blood T cell repertoires in COVID-19. Study-level information: In each case, the material was cDNA or gDNA derived from T cells, B-cell-depleted T cells, or PBMCs.

CDR1 is SGHTA, CDR2 FQGNSA, per germline. The CDR3 extends over 15 amino acids. V was cut by 1 base and J by 2 bases, with 12 bases left in between. Original processing notes: Amplification with reference gene primers provided the estimates of nucleated cell counts. Clones were sequenced by immunoSEQ multiplex PCR, and TCRdb holds only the in-frame ones, with some missing. That table supplies the V and J calls and clone size; D and trimming were determined from the DNA. This sample yields about 360,000 clones, of which around 87% are seen a single time; 1.5% to 2.5% belongs to the top ten. Residents of about two dozen US areas, aged roughly 18 to 89 years, made up the participants.

The source is a man aged 35 to 55 in a cohort exposed to, infected with or recovered from COVID-19 (not recorded which). The sequencing input was PBMCs or T cells enriched from blood (not recorded which). The gene calls are TRBV7-2 and TRBJ2-7, with D tentatively TRBD1 (5 bases). CDR3 residues: CASSLGGHGTYEQYF. The CDR3 DNA sequence: TGTGCCAGCAGCTTAGGAGGACATGGAACCTACGAGCAGTACTTC.